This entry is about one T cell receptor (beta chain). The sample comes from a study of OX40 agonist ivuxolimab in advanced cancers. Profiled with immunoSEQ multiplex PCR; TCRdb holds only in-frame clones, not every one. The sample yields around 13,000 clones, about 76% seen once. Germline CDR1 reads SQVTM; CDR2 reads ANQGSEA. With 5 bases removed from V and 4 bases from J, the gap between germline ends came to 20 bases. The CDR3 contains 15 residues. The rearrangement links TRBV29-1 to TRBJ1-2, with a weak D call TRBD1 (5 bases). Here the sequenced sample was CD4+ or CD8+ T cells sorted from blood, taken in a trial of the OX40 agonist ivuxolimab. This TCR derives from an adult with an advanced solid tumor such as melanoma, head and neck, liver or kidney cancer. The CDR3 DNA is TGCAGCGTTTTGGGGGGATCCTCGGTGAGCTATGGCTACACCTTC. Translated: CSVLGGSSVSYGYTF.